Listed here are 17 T cell receptor beta chains from one sample, sequenced in a study of blood T cell repertoires in COVID-19. The protocol was immunoSEQ multiplex PCR, while the TCRdb copy is restricted to in-frame clones and leaves out a portion. There are some 500,000 clones in the sample; roughly 91% occur only once, and roughly 8% lies in the top ten. The material sequenced was peripheral blood. All receptors come from a woman between 45 and 65 years old with COVID-19, enrolled during active disease.

V and J are TRBV5-6 and TRBJ2-3; 11 bases map to TRBD2. The ends lost 3 bases at V and 6 bases at J; junction bases unmatched: 9. This CDR3 is built from 16 residues. CDR1 SGHDT and CDR2 YYEEEE come from the germline V gene. The CDR3 DNA follows: TGTGCCAGCAGCTCCGGACTAGCGGGCCCCGGGGATACGCAGTATTTT. This sequence encodes CASSSGLAGPGDTQYF.

The rearrangement joins TRBV6-4 to TRBJ1-5; D possibly corresponds to TRBD1 (6 bases). The CDR3 is made up of 14 amino acids. Germline assignment: CDR1 MRHNA and CDR2 SNTAGT. With 2 bases removed from V and 7 bases from J, the gap between germline ends came to 12 bases. CDR3 DNA: TGTGCCAGCAGTGACGGGGCAGGGGAACAGCCCCAGCATTTT. Amino acids: CASSDGAGEQPQHF.

The chain combines TRBV2 with TRBJ1-2; D gene ambiguous. CDR3 size: 16 residues. The V end was cut by 7 bases, the J end by 0 bases, with 18 bases between. CDR1 SNHLY and CDR2 FYNNEI come from the germline V gene. CDR3 amino acids: CASTTQLGLANYGYTF. DNA of the CDR3: TGTGCCAGCACTACACAGTTGGGCTTAGCTAACTATGGCTACACCTTC.

The genes are TRBV28 and TRBJ2-3, with TRBD1 matching over 8 bases. Trimming cost V 10 bases and J 4 bases; bases outside gene matches: 10. The CDR3 contains 14 residues. CDR1 and CDR2 (germline): MDHEN, SYDVKM. CDR3 nucleotides: TGTGCCACACTCGGACAGGGATCCCCAGATACGCAGTATTTT. It translates to CATLGQGSPDTQYF.

The chain combines TRBV5-1 with TRBJ1-1, with 12 bases that match TRBD1. The germline CDR1 and CDR2 sequences are SGHRS and YFSETQ. The CDR3 length is 16 residues. J gave up 3 bases and V 4 bases, and 7 bases lay outside the gene matches. CDR3 sequence (DNA): TGCGCCAGCAGCAGGGGACAGGGGGCGGCGTACACTGAAGCTTTCTTT. Amino acid sequence: CASSRGQGAAYTEAFF. The full variable domain, in which reference TRBV5-1 and TRBJ1-1 provide the parts outside the CDR3, is KAGVTQTPRYLIKTRGQQVTLSCSPISGHRSVSWYQQTPGQGLQFLFEYFSETQRNKGNFPGRFSGRQFSNSRSEMNVSTLELGDSALYLCASSRGQGAAYTEAFFGQGTRLTVV.

This clone was detected once. The V gene is TRBV3-1 (or the pseudogene TRBV3-2), the J gene TRBJ2-5; 8 positions agree with TRBD2. The ends lost 5 bases at V and 2 bases at J; junction bases unmatched: 10. The CDR3 runs 16 residues. Germline V gene data show CDR1 as LGHDT and CDR2 as YNNKEL (reference sequence). The CDR3 spells CASSSSRPGGQETQYF. The CDR3 nucleotides read TGTGCCAGCAGCAGTTCTCGGCCGGGGGGGCAAGAGACCCAGTACTTC.

This chain links TRBV7-3 with TRBJ2-1; TRBD1 is a possible D gene (5 bases). CDR3 length: 15 residues. V was clipped by 5 bases and J by 4 bases, with 15 bases between them. CDR1 is SGHTA, CDR2 FQGTGA, per germline. CDR3 DNA: TGTGCCAGCAGCCCAGGCCAGGGTTTATACAATGAGCAGTTCTTC. It encodes CASSPGQGLYNEQFF.

The chain combines TRBV30 with TRBJ2-7, with a possible D match to TRBD2 (6 bases). This CDR3 contains 13 residues. Trimming shortened V by 2 bases and J by 2 bases, and 10 bases separated the two germline ends. Germline CDR1 and CDR2: GTSNPN and SVGIG (reference sequence). The CDR3 spells CAWSLGGAYEQYF. Here the CDR3 DNA reads TGTGCCTGGAGTTTGGGGGGAGCCTACGAGCAGTACTTC.

The chain combines TRBV6-5 with TRBJ2-2; TRBD1 is a possible D gene (6 bases). Germline V gene sequence: CDR1 MNHEY, CDR2 SVGAGI. The length of the CDR3 is 15 residues. Trimming stripped 7 bases from V and 5 bases from J, with 17 bases between. Here the CDR3 DNA reads TGTGCCAGCACCCCAGGACAGCCTCGGACCGGGGAGCTGTTTTTT. It translates to CASTPGQPRTGELFF.

J is TRBJ1-3 and V is TRBV5-1, with D possibly matching TRBD1 (6 bases). V gave up 4 bases and J gave up 0 bases, with 17 bases separating them. CDR3 length equals 17 residues. Germline CDR1 and CDR2: SGHRS and YFSETQ. The CDR3 nucleotides are TGCGCCAGCAGCCAGGCTGTCACAGGGTTCTCTGGAAACACCATATATTTT. Its translation is CASSQAVTGFSGNTIYF. The full variable domain, rest sourced from reference TRBV5-1 and TRBJ1-3, is KAGVTQTPRYLIKTRGQQVTLSCSPISGHRSVSWYQQTPGQGLQFLFEYFSETQRNKGNFPGRFSGRQFSNSRSEMNVSTLELGDSALYLCASSQAVTGFSGNTIYFGEGSWLTVV.

Only one count was recorded for this clone. The genes are TRBV7-8 and TRBJ1-1, with a tentative D call TRBD1 (6 bases). This CDR3 contains 13 residues. Germline V gives CDR1 SGHVS, CDR2 FQNEAQ. The ends were cut back, 6 bases at V and 4 bases at J, with 12 bases in the middle. The CDR3 is CASRNRVGTEAFF. CDR3 coding DNA: TGTGCCAGCAGAAACAGGGTGGGCACTGAAGCTTTCTTT.

In DNA form, the CDR3 reads TGTGCCAGTAGTGCAGGGGTGGACACTGAAGCTTTCTTT. Protein product: CASSAGVDTEAFF. This chain joins TRBV19 and TRBJ1-1; perhaps TRBD1 as D (6 bases). In germline, CDR1 is LNHDA, CDR2 SQIVND (reference sequence). V lost 5 bases, J lost 3 bases, and 10 bases lay in between. The CDR3 is 13 residues long.

This sequence joins TRBV10-1 and TRBJ1-2; no reliable D call. The V end lost 10 bases, the J end lost 2 bases, and 8 bases lay between the germline ends. In germline, CDR1 is WNHNN, CDR2 SYGVQD (reference sequence). This CDR3 is built from 11 residues. CDR3 protein: CATAGNYGYTF. CDR3 bases: TGCGCCACTGCCGGGAACTATGGCTACACCTTC.

This chain uses TRBV2 with TRBJ1-2, with TRBD1 matching 7 bases. Germline CDR1 and CDR2: SNHLY and FYNNEI. The CDR3 length is 14 residues. V shed 4 bases and J 8 bases; nucleotides not matched to a gene: 10. The chain's CDR3 is CASSVGAGTDGYTF. Here the CDR3 DNA reads TGTGCCAGCAGTGTAGGAGCCGGGACAGACGGCTACACCTTC.

This chain joins TRBV6-5 and TRBJ2-7, with TRBD2 matching over 11 bases. The CDR3 extends over 15 amino acids. The junction had 6 bases not matched to a gene; V was cut back by 8 bases and J by 0 bases. Germline lookup yields CDR1 MNHEY and CDR2 SVGAGI. In DNA, the CDR3 is TGTGCCAGCGGTAGCGGGGGGGCCAGCTCCTACGAGCAGTACTTC. It yields the protein CASGSGGASSYEQYF.

The V call is TRBV5-1, the J call TRBJ1-2; D perhaps matches TRBD1 (5 bases). Germline V gene lookup returns CDR1 SGHRS and CDR2 YFSETQ. The CDR3 sequence is 15 residues long. The V end was cut by 4 bases, the J end by 4 bases, with 17 bases between. As DNA, the CDR3 is TGCGCCAGCAGCCTAGACAGCCAGACCTTCTATGGCTACACCTTC. Residues: CASSLDSQTFYGYTF.

This chain joins TRBV5-5 and TRBJ2-7; D unclear. The V end lost 2 bases, the J end lost 1 base, and 7 bases lay between the germline ends. Germline CDR1 and CDR2: SGHKS and YYEKEE (reference sequence). The CDR3 is 13 amino acids. Here the CDR3 reads CASSFLLSYEQYF. The DNA of the CDR3 is TGTGCCAGCAGCTTCTTACTATCCTACGAGCAGTACTTC.